This T cell receptor (beta chain) was sequenced for a study of cytomegalovirus exposure and HLA in healthy donors (dated by TCRdb to 2016 to 2017). With respect to the entire study: An earlier analysis of roughly 500 of the donors reported 276 Gb of sequence data and around 120 million unique TCR beta sequences obtained from about 170 million T cells. Typing coverage varied by locus: 629-630 donors for A, B, C, DRB1 and DQB1; around 560 for DQA1; about 600 for DPA1; roughly 450 for DPB1. HLA typing covered class I and class II loci at four-digit resolution. Of the roughly 400 genotyped donors, over 80% were placed in the genetic ancestry cluster associated with self-reported Caucasian donors. All discovery cohort repertoires had been generated on a single sequencing platform. In the later analysis, no new phenotypic data were used to find candidate immune exposures; instead, reliance was placed on TCR beta sequences and their occurrence across donors. Roughly 5 DR-DQ haplotypes were handled as single units for association and clustering, since linkage in the cohort was strong. An early release that covered 500 to 800 HLA-typed donors contained approximately 320 gigabases of sequencing data and tens of millions of unique TCR sequences. Donor age, sex, ethnicity and CMV serostatus were compiled together with the repertoire data. A later analysis re-analyzed previously published TCR beta repertoires from 550 to 700 donors and added high-resolution HLA genotyping to study TCR occurrence patterns. Along with the approximately 700-subject first cohort, a separate validation cohort of approximately 110 different subjects was used. The study aimed to test whether cataloging public T cell receptors could reveal signatures of past pathogen exposure. To predict cytomegalovirus infection status, the study combined high-throughput TCR immunosequencing, statistical association of individual TCRs with disease status, and machine learning. In an earlier analysis of about 590 of the donors, high-throughput TCR beta sequencing was used to judge whether each TCR beta V gene segment behaved as functional or pseudogenic. On average, around 240,000 unique TCR beta nucleotide sequences were sequenced per donor among more than 350 genotyped donors of the cohort, with around 19% of those sequences being non-productive. The study profiled the T cell repertoires of under 850 subjects by immunosequencing and related them to cytomegalovirus serostatus. Genome-wide SNP genotypes for about 65% of the 666 donors were used in a later genetic analysis, which treated that subset as a discovery cohort.

The library came from the immunoSEQ multiplex PCR assay. A mixture of 60 forward primers for TCR Vbeta segments and 13 reverse primers for TCR Jbeta segments was used in the multiplex PCR. Amplification of the CDR3 region of rearranged TCR beta genes was performed with a multiplex PCR assay on genomic DNA. The Illumina HiSeq System was used to sequence the amplified TCR beta libraries as 87-base-pair reads. As for how the authors treated the data: Across the 640 or so repertoires, a later analysis counted 60 million to 90 million unique TCR beta chains, around 11 million of which were shared by at least two donors. Raw reads were error-corrected and collapsed into unique sequences by a nearest-neighbor algorithm in which closely related sequences were merged to remove PCR and sequencing errors. CDR3 sequences were aligned to IMGT reference sequences to assign V, D and J gene segments. For a sequence to be retained, at least a six-nucleotide match to both a V gene segment and a J gene segment was required. Rearrangements were classified as productive when the CDR3 lacked stop codons and remained in frame with V and J, and all other rearrangements were classified as non-productive. Following IMGT convention, CDR3 was defined as the stretch from the second conserved V-encoded cysteine to the conserved J-encoded phenylalanine. The earlier analysis of about 590 of the donors excluded sequences that lacked an unambiguous match to a single V gene segment. An earlier analysis of 500 to 700 of the donors classified V segments as functional when productive rearrangements were above 56.7% and as segregating when the standard deviation between donors was above 5%. A statistical classification framework was built to diagnose cytomegalovirus status from the catalog of TCR beta chain sequences. V and J gene assignment, in a later analysis, came from comparing TCR nucleotide sequences with IMGT/GENE-DB human TR gene sequences. Using the TCRdist pipeline, a later analysis assigned CDR3 sequences along with most-parsimonious VDJ recombination scenarios. In a later analysis, every TCR beta chain was defined by the combination of its CDR3 amino acid sequence and its V-gene family, and reads without a unique V-gene family were dropped. To address suspected cross-contamination and a sequencing artifact, a later analysis removed a few hundred highly shared, low-generation-probability nucleotide sequences. For each public chain, a later analysis derived a clonal expansion index from normalized ranks of inferred template counts within each repertoire. In a later analysis, generation probabilities were computed using a VDJ recombination model fitted to out-of-frame rearrangements, and the results were checked against IGoR. Hypergeometric tests were used in a later analysis to score TCR-TCR, TCR-HLA and TCR-CMV co-occurrence, with a repertoire-size bias correction applied to the TCR pairs. False discovery rates were estimated in a later analysis by permuting HLA or CMV assignments 20 times. A later analysis grouped co-occurring TCRs with DBSCAN, adding TCRdist sequence similarity when clustering within HLA-allele-positive subsets. Repertoires with fewer than 30,000 or more than 120,000 public chains, plus five repertoires with anomalous nucleotide sharing, were excluded from co-occurrence clustering. TCRdb holds this immuneACCESS table with in-frame rearrangements only. Some clones are missing; in checked studies, unresolved V genes explain under half, and the rest has no known cause. That table gives V, J and clone size, and the DNA gave D and trimming. For this sample there are fewer than 200,000 clones; roughly 82% appear just once. The ten top clones hold about 0.5% of the sample.

As for this clone: The specificity of this receptor is unknown. No much larger clone is present one base from it, and per-base qualities are unavailable.

Paper-wide results and their limitations: Because the 87-base-pair reads could not distinguish some IMGT-functional V segments, including TRBV6-2 and TRBV6-3, those segments were excluded. In the study, approximately 160 TCR beta chains were listed as associated with cytomegalovirus. In a later analysis, the rate of TCR association differed among HLA loci, with DRB1 alleles having the most associated TCRs and HLA-C alleles having the fewest. The cohort was sequenced for TCR beta chains only, and without alpha or paired-chain data the features that could be detected were limited. Immune exposure information for the cohort was limited to CMV serostatus. When HLA alleles, especially DR and DQ, strongly co-occurred, attributing TCR associations to individual alleles was difficult. An earlier analysis of 587 of the donors showed that most TCR beta V segments appeared in productive rearrangements either about 87% or about 30% of the time, which broadly matched IMGT annotations. In vitro tests confirmed that a few of the cytomegalovirus-associated TCR beta chains recognize cytomegalovirus antigens. A later analysis associated approximately 17,000 TCR beta sequences with specific HLA alleles at a false discovery rate of 0.05. In a later analysis, HLA-associated TCR beta chains were found to be more clonally expanded and to have lower generation probabilities than equally common non-associated chains. A further reported finding was that TCR beta sequences accurately predicted the HLA-A and HLA-B alleles for most subjects in the first cohort. Sequencing depth was assumed to be roughly uniform across donors in the presence/absence analyses, though that assumption may not hold. A group of highly shared sequence variants was considered likely to be a technical artifact of the sequencing pipeline. The classifier was reported to diagnose cytomegalovirus status with high specificity and sensitivity in both the original and validation cohorts. According to the authors, the approach could potentially be generalized to other disease states and immunological phenotypes. Roughly 17 rarely observed V segments, including chromosome 9 orphons, were excluded from the earlier analysis of several hundred of the donors because counts were too low. While some public TCRs were present in many individuals, most TCR sequences turned up only very rarely across donors. Linkage disequilibrium might explain the correlated functional status among segregating V segments, but an unknown experimental factor could not be excluded. Because HLA typing was unavailable for some donors at each locus, only the typed subset was used in association tests. A later analysis found that most CMV-associated TCR beta chains appeared HLA-restricted, with HLA associations seemingly driven largely by CMV exposure. According to a later analysis, parvovirus B19, influenza, CMV and Epstein-Barr virus appeared linked to several top co-occurrence clusters. In a later genetic analysis, fewer N-insertions in productive TCRs were reported among donors in an Asian-associated ancestry cluster than the roughly 640-donor mean. An association between a missense DCLRE1C variant and V-gene and J-gene trimming of TCR beta chains was found in a later genetic analysis and replicated in an independent cohort.

The cohort consisted of some 730 healthy bone marrow donors. All cohort members were sampled while nominally healthy, although unrecorded immune exposures were likely present. The donor was CMV seronegative and belonged to the group of 380 or so seronegative cohort members. Every donor gave a peripheral blood sample, and the peripheral blood mononuclear cells from that sample were used for TCR beta sequencing. The Qiagen DNeasy Blood Extraction Kit was used to extract genomic DNA from the blood cell samples. From the germline V gene, CDR1 is SGHTA and CDR2 is FQGNSA. The CDR3, cysteine through phenylalanine, is 15 amino acids long. Only the CDR3 DNA is retained, 45 bases long and in frame from the first base. Trimming removed 5 bases from V and 0 bases from J; the gene matches leave 3 bases unexplained.

The receptor was isolated from a woman between 50 and 59 years old in good health and CMV-seronegative. The chain was built from TRBV7-2 and TRBJ2-1; the central 8 bases match TRBD2. Input material: PBMCs. Here the CDR3 is given as CASSPAGDSYNEQFF. The DNA sequence is TGTGCCAGCAGCCCAGCGGGGGACTCCTACAATGAGCAGTTCTTC.